A selection of T cell receptor beta chains follows, all from one sample in a study of T cell repertoires in aging, cancer and after chemotherapy. TCRdb passed the multiplex PCR reads through MiXCR, listing each CDR3 protein once. This table holds several hundred distinct CDR3 sequences, 27% found once. Sequenced input: blood. The receptors were gathered from a human donor with a solid tumor. Each CDR3 is given with its conserved first and last residue. Each record gives: clone size, J gene, V gene, D gene, CDR3 DNA, CDR3 protein. The D gene is left open where the match is weak. For some rows the clone size is stated as once, few or many, or as a class when expanded; others skip it.

>few|TRBJ2-2|TRBV7-6|-
TGTGCCAGCAGCCGCCAACCGACCTACACCGGGGAGCTGTTTTTT
CASSRQPTYTGELFF
>few|TRBJ2-1|TRBV29-1|TRBD2
TGCAGCGTTGAGGGGGCTAGCGGGAGATTCTCCTACAATGAGCAGTTCTTC
CSVEGASGRFSYNEQFF
>-|TRBJ2-1|TRBV30|-
TGTGCCTGGGAAGACTGGGGCGGGAATGAGCAGTTCTTC
CAWEDWGGNEQFF
>once|TRBJ2-5|TRBV7-3|TRBD2
TGTGCCAGCAGCTTAGGTAGCGGGAGGCCCCGGGACTTC
CASSLGSGRPRDF
>-|TRBJ1-5|TRBV12-3/TRBV12-4|-
TGTGCCAGCAGCCCCGCCGGGCAGGGCGGCAATCAGCCCCAGCATTTT
CASSPAGQGGNQPQHF
>-|TRBJ1-1|TRBV21-1|-
TGTGCCAGCAGCAAAAAAGGGGGAAAAGGCACTGAAGCTTTCTTT
CASSKKGGKGTEAFF
>-|TRBJ2-2|TRBV20-1|TRBD1
TGCAGTGCTACGGACAGGGGCTACACCGGGGAGCTGTTTTTT
CSATDRGYTGELFF
>-|TRBJ2-1|TRBV20-1|-
TGCAGTGCTAGGCTCTATACCTACAATGAGCAGTTCTTC
CSARLYTYNEQFF
>-|TRBJ1-4|TRBV12-3/TRBV12-4|TRBD1
TGTGCCAGCAGTGGGAGGGGGCCGGTTAATGAAAAACTGTTTTTT
CASSGRGPVNEKLFF
>-|TRBJ2-7|TRBV23-1|-
TGCGCCAGCAGTCGCACCGGGACACCCTCCTACGAGCAGTACTTC
CASSRTGTPSYEQYF
>-|TRBJ2-2|TRBV7-9|TRBD1
TGTGCCAGCAGCCAGGACAGGGGACGGGCCGGGGAGCTGTTTTTT
CASSQDRGRAGELFF
>large|TRBJ2-7|TRBV6-5|TRBD1
TGTGCCAGCAGTTACTCGACAGGGGGCAGTACCTACGAGCAGTACTTC
CASSYSTGGSTYEQYF
>few|TRBJ2-3|TRBV19|TRBD2
TGTGCCAGTAGTATAATCGGGAGAGGACTAGCGGGGGAGGTAGATACGCAGTATTTT
CASSIIGRGLAGEVDTQYF
>large|TRBJ2-7|TRBV20-1|TRBD1
TGCAGTGCTAGCCGCGGGACAGGGGGCGAGTACGAGCAGTACTTC
CSASRGTGGEYEQYF
>few|TRBJ2-7|TRBV30|TRBD2
TGTGCCTGGATTATAACTAGCGGAGCTCAGACTTGGCCCTACGAGCAGTACTTC
CAWIITSGAQTWPYEQYF
>hyperexpanded|TRBJ2-7|TRBV6-1|-
TGTGCCAGCAGTGAAGACGGCAGCCTCTACGAGCAGTACTTC
CASSEDGSLYEQYF
>-|TRBJ1-2|TRBV5-4|-
TGTGTTAGCAGCTTGAGGGGTCGCTATGGCTACACCTTC
CVSSLRGRYGYTF
>-|TRBJ2-1|TRBV7-6|-
TGTGCTAGCAGCTCCGGGAGCGGCAATGAGCAGTTCTTC
CASSSGSGNEQFF
>large|TRBJ1-2|TRBV5-4|-
TGTGCCAGCAGCTTGAGGGGTCGCTATGGCTACACCTTC
CASSLRGRYGYTF